These T cell receptor beta chains were read from a single sample in a study of identical twins. One entry per CDR3 protein results from TCRdb running MiXCR on the 5' RACE reads. This table holds some 730,000 distinct CDR3 sequences, over 15% found once. This sample was also put to use in a study of T cells expressing NK-cell markers.

Sequencing was carried out using PBMCs. The receptors were sampled from a woman under 30 in good health. The CDR3 runs from the conserved cysteine through the conserved F or W. D genes are given only for firm matches. Rows may omit the clone size; those that give it use once, few, many or a size class.

J: TRBJ2-1
V: TRBV29-1
size: few
D: .
CDR3: CSVEAGYSYNEQFF
DNA: TGCAGCGTTGAAGCGGGATACTCCTACAATGAGCAGTTCTTC

J: TRBJ2-7
V: TRBV7-2
size: .
D: .
CDR3: CASTPWQDNSYEQYF
DNA: TGTGCCAGCACCCCCTGGCAGGACAACTCCTACGAGCAGTACTTC

J: TRBJ2-3
V: TRBV12-3/TRBV12-4
size: many
D: .
CDR3: CASRPQGLLTDTQYF
DNA: TGTGCCAGCAGACCTCAGGGTCTTCTGACAGATACGCAGTATTTT

J: TRBJ2-3
V: TRBV2
size: .
D: TRBD2
CDR3: CASAGTSELTTDTQYF
DNA: TGTGCCAGCGCCGGGACTAGCGAACTTACTACAGATACGCAGTATTTT

J: TRBJ2-7
V: TRBV15
size: .
D: TRBD2
CDR3: CATSRSWDYSYEQYF
DNA: TGTGCCACCAGCAGATCTTGGGACTACTCCTACGAGCAGTACTTC

J: TRBJ2-3
V: TRBV11-2
size: few
D: .
CDR3: CASTSGGSPDTQYF
DNA: TGTGCCAGCACCTCAGGGGGGAGTCCAGATACGCAGTATTTT

J: TRBJ1-3
V: TRBV29-1
size: few
D: .
CDR3: CGVDSAGDTIYF
DNA: TGCGGCGTAGATTCCGCGGGGGACACCATATATTTT

J: TRBJ2-1
V: TRBV6-1
size: .
D: TRBD1
CDR3: CASSGPGTGSFNEQFF
DNA: TGTGCCAGCAGTGGCCCGGGGACAGGGTCTTTCAATGAGCAGTTCTTC

J: TRBJ2-5
V: TRBV6-1
size: many
D: .
CDR3: CASNHGGGGRETQYF
DNA: TGTGCCAGCAACCACGGTGGGGGTGGGCGAGAGACCCAGTACTTC

J: TRBJ2-7
V: TRBV5-1
size: .
D: TRBD1
CDR3: CASSFGGQGAREQYF
DNA: TGCGCCAGCAGCTTCGGGGGACAGGGGGCGCGGGAGCAGTACTTC

J: TRBJ1-1
V: TRBV5-1
size: .
D: .
CDR3: CASSIATWTERTEAFF
DNA: TGCGCCAGCAGCATAGCCACCTGGACAGAGAGGACTGAAGCTTTCTTT

J: TRBJ2-3
V: TRBV20-1
size: .
D: TRBD1
CDR3: CSAFRLTGGTDTQYF
DNA: TGCAGTGCTTTTCGCTTGACAGGGGGCACAGATACGCAGTATTTT

J: TRBJ1-1
V: TRBV6-5
size: few
D: .
CDR3: CASSWTRGTEAFF
DNA: TGTGCCAGCAGTTGGACGAGAGGCACTGAAGCTTTCTTT

J: TRBJ2-5
V: TRBV5-1
size: few
D: .
CDR3: CASSYRSSETQYF
DNA: TGCGCCAGCTCCTACAGGTCATCAGAGACCCAGTACTTC

J: TRBJ1-1
V: TRBV12-5
size: .
D: .
CDR3: CASGLVSGTPIEAFF
DNA: TGTGCTAGTGGTTTGGTCTCCGGGACCCCAATTGAAGCTTTCTTT

J: TRBJ2-2
V: TRBV30
size: .
D: TRBD2
CDR3: CAWKREGRHGELFF
DNA: TGTGCCTGGAAGCGGGAGGGCCGGCACGGGGAGCTGTTTTTT

J: TRBJ2-1
V: TRBV5-4
size: few
D: .
CDR3: CASSFRDLLRDEQFF
DNA: TGTGCCAGCAGTTTCCGGGACCTCCTACGGGATGAGCAGTTCTTC

J: TRBJ2-3
V: TRBV7-2
size: .
D: TRBD1
CDR3: CASRRDRGTDTQYF
DNA: TGTGCCAGCAGAAGGGACAGGGGCACAGATACGCAGTATTTT

J: TRBJ2-1
V: TRBV7-8
size: .
D: .
CDR3: CASSSAEGHGEFSEQFF
DNA: TGTGCCAGCAGCTCCGCGGAAGGACACGGCGAGTTTAGTGAGCAGTTCTTC

J: TRBJ1-1
V: TRBV29-1
size: few
D: .
CDR3: CSVVGQMNTEAFF
DNA: TGCAGCGTGGTCGGTCAAATGAACACTGAAGCTTTCTTT

J: TRBJ1-1
V: TRBV12-3/TRBV12-4
size: few
D: .
CDR3: CASRTFATEAFF
DNA: TGTGCCAGCAGAACATTCGCCACTGAAGCTTTCTTT

J: TRBJ1-1
V: TRBV12-3/TRBV12-4
size: .
D: .
CDR3: CATSPGLGNTEAFF
DNA: TGTGCCACCTCTCCGGGGTTGGGTAACACTGAAGCTTTCTTT

J: TRBJ2-7
V: TRBV20-1
size: .
D: .
CDR3: CSARGTEGDRTSYEQYF
DNA: TGCAGTGCTAGAGGTACGGAGGGTGATAGGACCTCCTACGAGCAGTACTTC

J: TRBJ1-4
V: TRBV20-1
size: .
D: TRBD1
CDR3: CSARGGQGMIF
DNA: TGCAGTGCTAGAGGGGGACAGGGAATGATTTTT

J: TRBJ2-6
V: TRBV27
size: .
D: .
CDR3: CASSSLVGQTGANVLTF
DNA: TGTGCCAGCAGTTCCTTAGTGGGCCAGACTGGGGCCAACGTCCTGACTTTC

J: TRBJ1-1
V: TRBV5-1
size: .
D: TRBD1
CDR3: CASWDSLGTEAFF
DNA: TGCGCCAGCTGGGACAGCCTGGGGACTGAAGCTTTCTTT

J: TRBJ2-7
V: TRBV27
size: few
D: TRBD2
CDR3: CASSLLRGVAGEQYF
DNA: TGTGCCAGCAGTTTACTCCGGGGGGTGGCGGGCGAGCAGTACTTC

J: TRBJ2-3
V: TRBV7-6
size: .
D: .
CDR3: CASSFSGGLGTDTQYF
DNA: TGTGCCAGCAGCTTTTCTGGCGGGCTTGGCACAGATACGCAGTATTTT

J: TRBJ1-1
V: TRBV18
size: few
D: .
CDR3: CASSPAGDAFF
DNA: TGTGCCAGCTCACCAGCGGGCGACGCTTTCTTT

J: TRBJ1-1
V: TRBV5-1
size: .
D: TRBD1
CDR3: CASSISQGADTEAFF
DNA: TGCGCCAGCAGCATTTCACAGGGGGCGGACACTGAAGCTTTCTTT

J: TRBJ1-5
V: TRBV12-3/TRBV12-4
size: .
D: TRBD1
CDR3: CASTEGARPQHF
DNA: TGTGCCAGCACTGAGGGGGCGCGGCCCCAGCATTTT

J: TRBJ2-7
V: TRBV18
size: few
D: .
CDR3: CASSPNQYEQYF
DNA: TGTGCCAGCTCACCAAATCAATACGAGCAGTACTTC

J: TRBJ1-1
V: TRBV7-9
size: few
D: .
CDR3: CASSFLGHPNTEAFF
DNA: TGTGCCAGCAGCTTTTTAGGACACCCGAACACTGAAGCTTTCTTT

J: TRBJ2-7
V: TRBV27
size: few
D: .
CDR3: CASSLLQGGEQYF
DNA: TGTGCCAGCAGTTTATTGCAGGGCGGCGAGCAGTACTTC

J: TRBJ2-5
V: TRBV6-5
size: few
D: .
CDR3: CASSYSIRAGGEKETQYF
DNA: TGTGCCAGCAGTTACTCGATACGGGCCGGAGGTGAAAAAGAGACCCAGTACTTC

J: TRBJ2-5
V: TRBV7-9
size: .
D: TRBD2
CDR3: CASSLTGGTRQETQYF
DNA: TGTGCCAGCAGCCTAACGGGAGGGACTAGACAAGAGACCCAGTACTTC

J: TRBJ2-7
V: TRBV7-9
size: few
D: TRBD2
CDR3: CASSPVPAGAYKQYF
DNA: TGTGCCAGCAGCCCCGTTCCAGCGGGGGCATATAAGCAGTACTTC

J: TRBJ2-5
V: TRBV3-1
size: .
D: .
CDR3: CASSQGGRDSETQYF
DNA: TGTGCCAGCAGCCAGGGGGGCAGGGATAGCGAGACCCAGTACTTC

J: TRBJ2-7
V: TRBV5-6
size: .
D: .
CDR3: CASSHVSRAYEQYF
DNA: TGTGCCAGCAGCCACGTATCCAGGGCCTACGAGCAGTACTTC

J: TRBJ1-2
V: TRBV15
size: few
D: .
CDR3: CATSRGMDANYGYTF
DNA: TGTGCCACCAGCAGAGGCATGGATGCTAACTATGGCTACACCTTC

J: TRBJ1-6
V: TRBV12-3/TRBV12-4
size: many
D: .
CDR3: CASSLPGSPLHF
DNA: TGTGCCAGCAGTTTGCCGGGGTCACCCCTCCACTTT

J: TRBJ2-5
V: TRBV12-3/TRBV12-4
size: many
D: .
CDR3: CASSLDSETQYF
DNA: TGTGCCAGCAGCTTAGACTCAGAGACCCAGTACTTC